The sequence of this T cell receptor beta chain was determined in a study of cytomegalovirus exposure and HLA in healthy donors. Findings and caveats of the study: Immune exposure was documented only through CMV serostatus.

On this clone itself: Its specificity is not known.

PCR was performed using 60 Vbeta and 13 Jbeta primers. The table came from immunoSEQ multiplex PCR; TCRdb's copy has only in-frame clones and leaves some out. The sample consists of about 160,000 clones, 80% to 90% of them appearing once. This CDR3 has 16 amino acids. The V and J ends lost 4 bases and 3 bases, in that order; junction bases with no gene match: 8. CDR1 and CDR2 (germline): MNHEY, SVGAGI. V and J are TRBV6-5 and TRBJ2-3; 9 bases are a match to TRBD2. Sample: PBMCs. The receptor was derived from a man aged 50-60 years in good health and CMV-seropositive. The CDR3 nucleotides are TGTGCCAGCAGTTCCCGCGGGGGGGCTGGAACAGATACGCAGTATTTT. The encoded protein is CASSSRGGAGTDTQYF.